The 5 T cell receptor beta chains listed next were all sequenced from one sample in a study of cytotoxic CD8 clonotypes in ibrutinib-treated CLL. This table comes from immunoSEQ multiplex PCR, and its TCRdb copy is limited to in-frame clones, with some not included. The sample has approximately 300,000 clones; about 80% are singletons. The sample was PBMCs, taken before ibrutinib treatment. These receptors originate from a human donor with chronic lymphocytic leukemia.

The chain recombines TRBV15 with TRBJ2-3; weak D call: TRBD2 (6 bases). This CDR3 spans 18 amino acids. V was shortened by 1 base and J by 0 bases, with 17 bases between the two germline ends. The germline CDR1 and CDR2 sequences are LNHNV and YYDKDF (reference sequence). The CDR3 nucleotides read TGTGCCACCAGCAGAGTGCCTGGGCTAGCGCGTAGCACAGATACGCAGTATTTT. It is translated as CATSRVPGLARSTDTQYF.

Here the CDR3 reads CASSNLRDVGYTF. CDR3 DNA: TGTGCCAGCAGTAACTTGCGGGACGTGGGCTACACCTTC. The J gene is TRBJ1-2, the V gene TRBV2; TRBD1 is a possible D gene (5 bases). The V and J ends lost 5 bases and 8 bases respectively, with 15 bases between them. The germline CDR1 and CDR2 sequences are SNHLY and FYNNEI. The CDR3 spans 13 residues.

V usage is TRBV9 and J usage is TRBJ2-7; either TRBD1 or TRBD2 may fit D (6 bases each). V was pared by 3 bases and J by 6 bases, with 16 bases between. Germline CDR1 is SGDLS and CDR2 is YYNGEE. The CDR3 sequence is 14 residues long. The CDR3 bases are TGTGCCAGCAGCGGATCTAGGGGGGTCGGCGAGCAGTACTTC. Encoded protein: CASSGSRGVGEQYF.

This chain links TRBV15 with TRBJ2-3, with TRBD2 matching over 8 bases. This CDR3 contains 15 residues. CDR1 is LNHNV, CDR2 YYDKDF, per germline (reference sequence). After removal of 8 bases from V and 6 bases from J, the junction contained 13 bases not matched to a gene. The CDR3 sequence is CATRFSGRGPDTQYF. The CDR3 DNA follows: TGTGCCACCCGCTTCTCCGGGAGGGGTCCCGATACGCAGTATTTT.

The chain uses TRBV15 and TRBJ2-5; possible D gene TRBD2, 6 bases. In germline, CDR1 is LNHNV, CDR2 YYDKDF (reference sequence). V gave up 0 bases and J gave up 1 base, with 9 bases separating them. This CDR3 spans 15 amino acids. The CDR3 DNA reads as TGTGCCACCAGCAGAGATGGGGACTTCCAAGAGACCCAGTACTTC. Protein: CATSRDGDFQETQYF.